A single sample is the source of the 22 T cell receptor beta chains below, sequenced in a study of blood T cell repertoires in COVID-19. The method was immunoSEQ multiplex PCR; TCRdb's version includes in-frame clones alone and lacks a portion of them. The sample yields roughly 66,000 clones, approximately 91% seen once. Specimen: peripheral blood. Receptors originate from a human donor in a cohort sampled during active COVID-19.

This clone was picked up many times. This chain links TRBV7-9 with TRBJ1-2; 10 nucleotides align to TRBD1. The J segment lost 3 bases and the V segment lost 5 bases, leaving 0 bases of the junction unmatched. This CDR3 is built from 13 residues. Germline CDR1 reads SEHNR; CDR2 reads FQNEAQ (reference sequence). In nucleotides, the CDR3 is TGTGCCAGCAGCGGGACAGGGGACTATGGCTACACCTTC. Its protein is CASSGTGDYGYTF.

The gene calls are TRBV9 and TRBJ2-1; 13 bases map to TRBD2. The V segment lost 2 bases and the J segment 3 bases; nucleotides outside the gene matches: 5. The length of the CDR3 is 17 residues. CDR1 and CDR2 (germline): SGDLS, YYNGEE. The CDR3 DNA reads TGTGCCAGCAGCGTGGGGACTAGCGGGAATAACTACAATGAGCAGTTCTTC. Its translation is CASSVGTSGNNYNEQFF.

This clone was seen only once. The chain recombines TRBV6-5 with TRBJ2-4, with TRBD1 identical over 7 bases. The CDR3 is 13 amino acids. Germline trimming cut 6 bases from V and 7 bases from J; bases unmatched to any gene: 6. The germline CDR1 and CDR2 sequences are MNHEY and SVGAGI. CDR3 residues: CASRHRGGNIQYF. As DNA, the CDR3 is TGTGCCAGCAGGCACAGGGGCGGGAACATTCAGTACTTC.

The rearrangement links TRBV18 to TRBJ1-2; D possibly corresponds to TRBD1 (6 bases). The CDR3 length is 16 residues. From germline, CDR1 is KGHSH and CDR2 LQKENI. V was shortened by 4 bases and J by 0 bases, with 15 bases between the two germline ends. CDR3 bases: TGTGCCAGCTCACAGGAGAGGACAGCAACTAACTATGGCTACACCTTC. Translating gives CASSQERTATNYGYTF.

The DNA for the CDR3 is TGTGCCTGGAGAGGGGGGGTGGCGGGGAACTACGAGCAGTACTTC. Translating it yields CAWRGGVAGNYEQYF. This chain uses TRBV30 with TRBJ2-7; maybe TRBD2 (7 bases). The CDR3 length is 15 residues. Germline V gives CDR1 GTSNPN, CDR2 SVGIG (reference sequence). Trimming took off 3 bases at V and 3 bases at J, with 18 bases between the two ends.

This chain links TRBV18 with TRBJ1-1; no reliable D call. Germline values: CDR1 KGHSH, CDR2 LQKENI. CDR3 length: 13 amino acids. V lost 3 bases to trimming and J lost 0 bases, with 5 bases between them. The CDR3 spells CASSPFLNTEAFF. In DNA, the CDR3 is TGTGCCAGCTCACCCTTTCTGAACACTGAAGCTTTCTTT.

The rearrangement links TRBV5-4 to TRBJ2-7, with no clear D. V lost 0 bases, J lost 1 base, and 8 bases lay in between. CDR1 SGHNT and CDR2 YYREEE come from the germline V gene (reference sequence). The CDR3 is made up of 14 amino acids. CDR3 sequence reads: CASSLELSSYEQYF. CDR3 DNA: TGTGCCAGCAGCTTGGAACTAAGTTCCTACGAGCAGTACTTC. Variable domain in full (rest from reference TRBV5-4 and TRBJ2-7): ETGVTQSPTHLIKTRGQQVTLRCSSQSGHNTVSWYQQALGQGPQFIFQYYREEENGRGNFPPRFSGLQFPNYSSELNVNALELDDSALYLCASSLELSSYEQYFGPGTRLTVT.

This CDR3 is CAWSGRRSQTYGYTF. CDR3 coding DNA: TGTGCCTGGAGTGGTCGGAGGTCACAGACCTATGGCTACACCTTC. The chain joins TRBV30 to TRBJ1-2; D is unclear. V lost 1 base, J lost 4 bases, and 16 bases lay in between. Germline V CDR1 and CDR2: GTSNPN, SVGIG (reference sequence). This CDR3 is built from 15 residues.

The chain is built from TRBV28 and TRBJ1-2; TRBD1 matches 7 bases. The CDR3 is 13 amino acids. Germline CDR1 is MDHEN and CDR2 is SYDVKM. With 7 bases clipped from V and 11 bases from J, the junction kept 13 bases outside the gene matches. DNA of the CDR3: TGTGCCAGCACCGACGGGACAGATCTTATTTACACCTTC. Translating it yields CASTDGTDLIYTF.

This clone was seen once. The gene calls are TRBV6-2 or TRBV6-3 and TRBJ2-7, with 11 bases lining up with TRBD2. Germline V gene lookup returns CDR1 MNHEY and CDR2 SVGEGT. The CDR3 covers 15 residues. Germline trimming cut 5 bases from V and 3 bases from J; bases unmatched to any gene: 6. CDR3 DNA sequence: TGTGCCAGCAGTAAGGCCGGGACTAGCGGCTACGAGCAGTACTTC. Encoded protein: CASSKAGTSGYEQYF.

The rearrangement links TRBV6-6 to TRBJ2-3, with 10 bases fitting TRBD2. CDR1 is MNHNY and CDR2 is SVGAGI in the germline V gene (reference sequence). The CDR3 is made up of 16 amino acids. The V segment lost 2 bases and the J segment 3 bases; nucleotides outside the gene matches: 5. Written as DNA, the CDR3 is TGTGCCAGCAGTTACCGCCTAGCGGGGGCGACAGATACGCAGTATTTT. Its protein is CASSYRLAGATDTQYF.

V gene TRBV2 combines with J gene TRBJ1-1, with 11 bases that match TRBD1. CDR3 length: 14 amino acids. Unmatched junction bases numbered 7, after V lost 7 bases and J lost 6 bases. CDR1 SNHLY and CDR2 FYNNEI come from the germline V gene. CDR3 residues: CASTGTGGYPEAFF. The CDR3 DNA reads TGTGCCAGCACCGGGACAGGGGGGTACCCTGAAGCTTTCTTT.

The chain links TRBV14 to TRBJ2-1; 16 positions agree with TRBD2. From germline, CDR1 is SGHDN and CDR2 FVKESK. This CDR3 contains 18 residues. J was trimmed by 4 bases and V by 3 bases; bases with no gene match: 6. The CDR3 region is CASSQGLAGGPSYNEQFF. The CDR3 coding sequence is TGTGCCAGCAGCCAGGGACTAGCGGGAGGGCCGTCTTACAATGAGCAGTTCTTC.

The V call is TRBV6-5, the J call TRBJ1-1, with D perhaps TRBD1 (6 bases). The CDR3 has 15 residues. V lost 7 bases, J lost 1 base, and 16 bases lay in between. Germline-derived CDR1 and CDR2 are MNHEY and SVGAGI. The CDR3 sequence: CASTGMGGANTEAFF. DNA of the CDR3: TGTGCCAGCACTGGAATGGGGGGGGCGAACACTGAAGCTTTCTTT.

This sequence joins TRBV6-2 or TRBV6-3 and TRBJ2-3; tentative D call: TRBD1 (5 bases). Germline CDR1 and CDR2: MNHEY and SVGEGT. Trimming cost V 4 bases and J 0 bases, with 14 bases left between them. This CDR3 spans 16 amino acids. CDR3 sequence (DNA): TGTGCCAGCAGTTTGCGGCAGGGCATTAGCACAGATACGCAGTATTTT. It specifies CASSLRQGISTDTQYF.

The chain carries TRBV27 and TRBJ1-2; TRBD1 matches at 9 bases. The germline gives CDR1 MNHEY, CDR2 SMNVEV (reference sequence). CDR3 length equals 14 residues. The J segment lost 6 bases and the V segment lost 6 bases, leaving 8 bases of the junction unmatched. This CDR3 reads CASRRTGQGDGYTF. The DNA of the CDR3 is TGTGCCAGCAGGCGAACGGGACAGGGTGATGGCTACACCTTC.

The rearrangement joins TRBV7-2 to TRBJ1-5; 11 bases fit TRBD1. From germline, CDR1 is SGHTA and CDR2 FQGNSA. The CDR3 runs 16 residues. Germline trimming cut 3 bases from V and 6 bases from J; bases unmatched to any gene: 7. The CDR3 DNA reads as TGTGCCAGCAGCTTGACCGGGACAGGGGGTGGTCAGCCCCAGCATTTT. Translating it yields CASSLTGTGGGQPQHF.

The chain couples TRBV9 to TRBJ1-1, with 7 bases aligning to TRBD1. V lost 5 bases and J lost 5; bases outside the gene matches: 6. Looked up from germline, CDR1 is SGDLS and CDR2 is YYNGEE. The length of the CDR3 is 13 residues. In DNA, the CDR3 is TGTGCCAGCAGTGATACAGGGGTGACTGAAGCTTTCTTT. Translating it yields CASSDTGVTEAFF. Full variable domain (missing parts from reference TRBV9 and TRBJ1-1): DSGVTQTPKHLITATGQRVTLRCSPRSGDLSVYWYQQSLDQGLQFLIQYYNGEERAKGNILERFSAQQFPDLHSELNLSSLELGDSALYFCASSDTGVTEAFFGQGTRLTVV.

The V gene is TRBV19, the J gene TRBJ2-1, with 7 positions matching TRBD1. J gave up 0 bases and V 6 bases, and 2 bases lay outside the gene matches. The CDR3 totals 14 residues. CDR1 and CDR2 from the germline V gene are LNHDA and SQIVND (reference sequence). As DNA, the CDR3 is TGTGCCAGTAGACAGGGGCACTCCTACAATGAGCAGTTCTTC. This gives the protein CASRQGHSYNEQFF.

This clone was counted a few times. CDR3 in amino acids: CASSLGSGTYEQYF. CDR3 coding DNA: TGCGCCAGCAGCCTGGGTAGCGGGACCTACGAGCAGTACTTC. V gene TRBV4-3 combines with J gene TRBJ2-7; 8 bases fit TRBD2. CDR1 is LGHNA and CDR2 is YSLEER in the germline V gene. V lost 4 bases to trimming and J lost 2 bases; unmatched junction nucleotides: 4. This CDR3 is 14 amino acids long.

This clone came up once. The chain joins TRBV28 to TRBJ1-3; possibly TRBD1 for D (6 bases). The CDR3 has 15 amino acids. Germline CDR1 reads MDHEN; CDR2 reads SYDVKM. Trimming pared 5 bases from V and 0 bases from J, leaving 11 bases between. DNA for the CDR3: TGTGCCAGCAGTATTGACAGGTCCTCTGGAAACACCATATATTTT. Its translation: CASSIDRSSGNTIYF.

This chain links TRBV2 with TRBJ2-1, with 12 bases lining up with TRBD2. CDR1 and CDR2 (germline): SNHLY, FYNNEI. The CDR3 consists of 17 residues. The V and J ends lost 5 bases and 0 bases, in that order; junction bases with no gene match: 5. The CDR3 sequence: CASSTTSGGLSYNEQFF. The DNA of the CDR3 is TGTGCCAGCAGTACGACTAGCGGGGGCCTCTCCTACAATGAGCAGTTCTTC.